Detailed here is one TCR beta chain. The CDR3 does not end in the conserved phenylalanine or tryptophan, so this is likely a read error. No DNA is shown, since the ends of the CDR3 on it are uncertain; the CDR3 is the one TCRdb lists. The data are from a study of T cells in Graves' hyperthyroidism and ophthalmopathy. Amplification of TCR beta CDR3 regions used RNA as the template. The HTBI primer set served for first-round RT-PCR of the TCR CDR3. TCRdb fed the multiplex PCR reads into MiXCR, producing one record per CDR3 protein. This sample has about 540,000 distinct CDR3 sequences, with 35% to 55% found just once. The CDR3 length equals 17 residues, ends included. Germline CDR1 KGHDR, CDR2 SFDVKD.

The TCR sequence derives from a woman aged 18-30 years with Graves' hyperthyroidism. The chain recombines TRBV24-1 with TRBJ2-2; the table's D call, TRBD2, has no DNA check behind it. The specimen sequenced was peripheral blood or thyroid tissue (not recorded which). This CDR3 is CATSDPTSGVNTGELVL.